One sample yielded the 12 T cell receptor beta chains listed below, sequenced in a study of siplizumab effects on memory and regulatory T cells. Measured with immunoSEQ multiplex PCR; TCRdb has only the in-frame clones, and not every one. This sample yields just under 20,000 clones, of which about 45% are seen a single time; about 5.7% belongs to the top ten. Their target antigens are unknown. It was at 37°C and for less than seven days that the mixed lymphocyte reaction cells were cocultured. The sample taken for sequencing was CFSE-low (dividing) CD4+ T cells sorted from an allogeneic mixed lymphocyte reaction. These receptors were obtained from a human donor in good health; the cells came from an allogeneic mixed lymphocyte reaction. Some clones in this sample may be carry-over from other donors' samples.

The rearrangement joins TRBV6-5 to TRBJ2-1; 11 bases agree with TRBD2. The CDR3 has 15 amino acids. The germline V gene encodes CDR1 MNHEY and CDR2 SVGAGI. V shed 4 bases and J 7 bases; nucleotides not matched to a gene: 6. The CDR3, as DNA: TGTGCCAGCAGTTCGGGACTAGCGGCGGGTAATGAGCAGTTCTTC. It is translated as CASSSGLAAGNEQFF.

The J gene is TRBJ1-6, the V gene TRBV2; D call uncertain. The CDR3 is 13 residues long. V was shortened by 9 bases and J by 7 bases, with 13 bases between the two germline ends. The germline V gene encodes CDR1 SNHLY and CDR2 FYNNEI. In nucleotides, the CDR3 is TGTGCCAGTCGGGCCCTTTGGAATTCACCCCTCCACTTT. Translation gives CASRALWNSPLHF. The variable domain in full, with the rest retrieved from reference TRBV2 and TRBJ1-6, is EPEVTQTPSHQVTQMGQEVILRCVPISNHLYFYWYRQILGQKVEFLVSFYNNEISEKSEIFDDQFSVERPDGSNFTLKIRSTKLEDSAMYFCASRALWNSPLHFGNGTRLTVT.

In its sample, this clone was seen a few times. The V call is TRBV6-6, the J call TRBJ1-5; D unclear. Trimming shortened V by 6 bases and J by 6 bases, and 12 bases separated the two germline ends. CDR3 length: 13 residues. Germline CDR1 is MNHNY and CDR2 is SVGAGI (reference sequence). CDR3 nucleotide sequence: TGTGCCAGCAGAATTGACGGTGTTCAGCCCCAGCATTTT. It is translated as CASRIDGVQPQHF.

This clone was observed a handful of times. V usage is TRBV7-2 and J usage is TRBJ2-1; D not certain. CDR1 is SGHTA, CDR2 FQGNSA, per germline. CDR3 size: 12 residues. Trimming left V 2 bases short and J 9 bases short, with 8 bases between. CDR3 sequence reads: CASSLQGFEQFF. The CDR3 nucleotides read TGTGCCAGCAGCTTACAAGGGTTTGAGCAGTTCTTC.

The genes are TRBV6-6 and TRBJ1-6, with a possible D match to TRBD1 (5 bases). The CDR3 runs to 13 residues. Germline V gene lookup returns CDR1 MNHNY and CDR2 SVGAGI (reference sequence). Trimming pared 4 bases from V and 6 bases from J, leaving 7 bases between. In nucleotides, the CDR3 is TGTGCCAGCAGTTGGGACTTTAATTCACCCCTCCACTTT. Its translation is CASSWDFNSPLHF.

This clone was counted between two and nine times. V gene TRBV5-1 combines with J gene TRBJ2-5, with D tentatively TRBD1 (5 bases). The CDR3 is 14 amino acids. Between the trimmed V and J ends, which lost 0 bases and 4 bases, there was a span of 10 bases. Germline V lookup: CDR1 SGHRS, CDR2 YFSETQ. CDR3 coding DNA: TGCGCCAGCAGCTTGGAAAAGGGGTCAGAGACCCAGTACTTC. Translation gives CASSLEKGSETQYF.

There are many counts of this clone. The CDR3 coding sequence is TGTGCCAGCAGAAACAGGGGGCCCACTGAAGCTTTCTTT. The encoded protein is CASRNRGPTEAFF. The chain uses TRBV6-5 and TRBJ1-1; TRBD1 matches at 9 bases. V lost 6 bases to trimming and J lost 4 bases; unmatched junction nucleotides: 3. The length of the CDR3 is 13 residues. Looked up from germline, CDR1 is MNHEY and CDR2 is SVGAGI.

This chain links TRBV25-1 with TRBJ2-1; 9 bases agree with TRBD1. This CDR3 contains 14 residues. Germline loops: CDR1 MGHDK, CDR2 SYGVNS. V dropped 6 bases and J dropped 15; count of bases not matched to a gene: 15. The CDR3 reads CASSQAGQGGQWFF. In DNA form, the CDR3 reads TGTGCCAGCAGCCAGGCGGGACAGGGAGGTCAGTGGTTCTTC. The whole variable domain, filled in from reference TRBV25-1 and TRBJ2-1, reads EADIYQTPRYLVIGTGKKITLECSQTMGHDKMYWYQQDPGMELHLIHYSYGVNSTEKGDLSSESTVSRIRTEHFPLTLESARPSHTSQYLCASSQAGQGGQWFFGPGTRLTVL.

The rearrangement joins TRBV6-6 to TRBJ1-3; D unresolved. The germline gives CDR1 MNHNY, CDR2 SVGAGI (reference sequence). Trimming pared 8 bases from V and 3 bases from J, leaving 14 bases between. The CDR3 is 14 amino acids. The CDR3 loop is CASGLGFFGNTIYF. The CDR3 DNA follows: TGTGCCAGCGGCCTTGGGTTCTTTGGAAACACCATATATTTT.

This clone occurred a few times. CDR3 in DNA: TGCGCCAGCAGCTTGGGCCCGACCTACAATGAGCAGTTCTTC. This codes for CASSLGPTYNEQFF. V usage is TRBV5-1 and J usage is TRBJ2-1; no firm D call. V gave up 0 bases and J gave up 2 bases, with 6 bases separating them. The CDR3 has 14 amino acids. The V gene's germline CDR1 is SGHRS and CDR2 YFSETQ.

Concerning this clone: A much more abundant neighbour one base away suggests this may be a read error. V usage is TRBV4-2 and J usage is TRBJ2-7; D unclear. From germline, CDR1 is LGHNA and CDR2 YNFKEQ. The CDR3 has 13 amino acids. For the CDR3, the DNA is TGTACCAGCAGCCAATTTAGGGATTACGAGCAGTACTTC. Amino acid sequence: CTSSQFRDYEQYF.

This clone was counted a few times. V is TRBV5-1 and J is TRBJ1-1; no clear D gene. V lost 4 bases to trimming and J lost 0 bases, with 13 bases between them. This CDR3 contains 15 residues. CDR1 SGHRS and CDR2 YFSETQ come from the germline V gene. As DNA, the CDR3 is TGCGCCAGCAGCCGGCGAGGCGGGTTGAACACTGAAGCTTTCTTT. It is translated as CASSRRGGLNTEAFF.